This T cell receptor (beta chain) was identified during a study of T cell responses to AZD1222 COVID-19 vaccine. Overall study context: Second-dose intervals near 4 or 12 weeks were combined.

Study-wide points: Repertoires were sampled only after the peak T cell response.

Note on this clone: Its antigen is unidentified.

Germline-derived CDR1 and CDR2 are SGHAT and FQNNGV. Trimming at V came to 4 bases and at J to 4 bases, leaving 12 bases not matched to a gene. This CDR3 comprises 17 residues. Clones were sequenced by immunoSEQ multiplex PCR, and TCRdb holds only the in-frame ones, with some missing. The sample shows about 140,000 clones, roughly 90% of them seen only once. The sequence was collected from an adult in good health. The chain couples TRBV11-2 to TRBJ1-3; 8 nucleotides line up with TRBD1. Sequenced material: peripheral blood, taken on day 0 of AZD1222 vaccination. The CDR3 spells CASSSTADRVAGNTIYF. The CDR3 DNA reads TGTGCCAGCAGCTCAACCGCGGACAGGGTAGCGGGAAACACCATATATTTT.